A single T cell receptor (beta chain) is shown here with its context. The antigen remains undetermined. This entry comes from a study of a mutant IDH1 vaccine in newly diagnosed glioma. Looked up from germline, CDR1 is SEHNR and CDR2 is FQNEAQ (reference sequence). The length of the CDR3 is 13 residues. The V end was cut by 8 bases, the J end by 3 bases, with 10 bases between. Generated by immunoSEQ multiplex PCR, the TCRdb table keeps only in-frame clones and is missing some. The sample holds approximately 33,000 clones, 60% to 85% seen once. Time point denoted: week 47, end of study. Topical imiquimod accompanied each vaccine dose, which consisted of 300 ug of mutant IDH1 20-mer peptide.

The J gene is TRBJ2-2, the V gene TRBV7-9; D gene ambiguous. This sequence originates from a man aged 35-49 years with glioma. The sample here was PBMCs, taken from a glioma patient whose treatment included an IDH1 peptide vaccine. The CDR3, as DNA: TGTGCCAGCGGATCTAGGGACACCGGGGAGCTGTTTTTT. It specifies CASGSRDTGELFF. Full variable domain (missing parts from reference TRBV7-9 and TRBJ2-2): DTGVSQNPRHKITKRGQNVTFRCDPISEHNRLYWYRQTLGQGPEFLTYFQNEAQLEKSRLLSDRFSAERPKGSFSTLEIQRTEQGDSAMYLCASGSRDTGELFFGEGSRLTVL.